Below, one T cell receptor (beta chain) is given with its context. The sample belongs to a study of blood T cell repertoires in COVID-19. The overall study: Samples taken during acute and convalescent COVID-19 were collected in the United States, Italy and Spain. T cells, B-cell-depleted T cells, or PBMCs supplied cDNA or gDNA.

This CDR3 spans 15 amino acids. CDR1 SGHVS and CDR2 FQNEAQ come from the germline V gene. V lost 5 bases to trimming and J lost 7 bases; unmatched junction nucleotides: 6. In the authors' methods: Reference gene primer amplification yielded estimated nucleated cell counts. The assay was immunoSEQ multiplex PCR, and TCRdb's table has in-frame clones only and misses some. The V and J calls and clone size were taken over from that table, and D and trimming were inferred from the DNA. The sample lists 150,000 to 200,000 clones, about 87% occurring once. What was sequenced was peripheral blood. The chain links TRBV7-8 to TRBJ1-5; TRBD1 matches 12 bases. The TCR comes from a man aged 35 to 55 with active or convalescent COVID-19. In DNA, the CDR3 is TGTGCCAGCAGCATGGGACAGGGGGCAGGACAGCCCCAGCATTTT. Its translation is CASSMGQGAGQPQHF.